Each of the 32 T cell receptor beta chains below was sequenced from the same sample in a study of shared clonotypes between healthy human individuals. The table came from immunoSEQ multiplex PCR; TCRdb's copy has only in-frame clones and leaves some out. In the table there are more than 2,000,000 clones, 80% to 95% of which are singletons. The material sequenced was naive CD4+ T cells from PBMCs. Subset here: CD45RA+ positively selected. Receptors originate from a man in his late teens or twenties in good health. Some clones in this sample may be carry-over from other donors' samples.

Turning to this clone: The identical CDR3 is also encoded by other nucleotide sequences in the sample. The rearrangement uses TRBV18 and TRBJ1-4; the D is unclear. Germline V CDR1 and CDR2: KGHSH, LQKENI. The CDR3 contains 13 residues. The V and J ends lost 2 bases and 8 bases respectively, with 9 bases between them. The CDR3 loop is CASSPGIDEKLFF. The CDR3 coding sequence is TGTGCCAGCTCACCAGGGATCGACGAAAAACTGTTTTTT.

V usage is TRBV9 and J usage is TRBJ2-3, with TRBD2 as a possible D gene (6 bases). The CDR3 covers 15 residues. Trimming removed 0 bases at V and 5 bases at J, with 13 bases between. Germline CDR1 SGDLS, CDR2 YYNGEE. CDR3 residues: CASSVVYGTGDTQYF. CDR3 DNA: TGTGCCAGCAGCGTAGTATACGGGACTGGAGATACGCAGTATTTT.

The chain is built from TRBV12-5 and TRBJ2-3; 7 bases are a match to TRBD2. The CDR3 totals 23 residues. Per the germline V gene, CDR1 is LGHNT and CDR2 is FRNRAP. J gave up 0 bases and V 2 bases, and 26 bases lay outside the gene matches. For the CDR3, the DNA is TGTGCTAGTGGTTTGTATCTGGGGGGAGTTGGCAGGGCGGGAGAAAGGAGCACAGATACGCAGTATTTT. Translating it yields CASGLYLGGVGRAGERSTDTQYF. Together with reference TRBV12-5 and TRBJ2-3, the CDR3 gives the full variable domain: DARVTQTPRHKVTEMGQEVTMRCQPILGHNTVFWYRQTMMQGLELLAYFRNRAPLDDSGMPKDRFSAEMPDATLATLKIQPSEPRDSAVYFCASGLYLGGVGRAGERSTDTQYFGPGTRLTVL.

This clone was recorded a few times. The rearrangement joins TRBV7-2 to TRBJ2-2, with D tentatively TRBD1 (5 bases). Per germline, CDR1 SGHTA and CDR2 FQGNSA. V lost 5 bases to trimming and J lost 5 bases, with 9 bases between them. The CDR3 is made up of 13 amino acids. The CDR3 spells CASSQRQTGELFF. The CDR3 DNA reads TGTGCCAGCAGCCAAAGACAGACCGGGGAGCTGTTTTTT.

This clone was counted once. The genes are TRBV11-2 and TRBJ2-2, with 10 bases that match TRBD2. CDR3 length: 15 residues. The J segment lost 4 bases and the V segment lost 5 bases, leaving 4 bases of the junction unmatched. The germline V gene encodes CDR1 SGHAT and CDR2 FQNNGV. Here the CDR3 reads CASSGSGRSTGELFF. In nucleotides, the CDR3 is TGTGCCAGCAGCGGTAGCGGGAGGAGCACCGGGGAGCTGTTTTTT.

A remark on this clone: The same CDR3 can be traced to other DNA sequences in this sample. This chain links TRBV28 with TRBJ1-1; D unclear. CDR1 MDHEN and CDR2 SYDVKM come from the germline V gene. This CDR3 has 13 residues. The V and J ends lost 6 bases and 0 bases respectively, with 8 bases between them. The DNA of the CDR3 is TGTGCCAGCAGCCCACCGGTGAACACTGAAGCTTTCTTT. It codes for CASSPPVNTEAFF. Drawing the rest from reference TRBV28 and TRBJ1-1, the complete variable domain is DVKVTQSSRYLVKRTGEKVFLECVQDMDHENMFWYRQDPGLGLRLIYFSYDVKMKEKGDIPEGYSVSREKKERFSLILESASTNQTSMYLCASSPPVNTEAFFGQGTRLTVV.

The chain uses TRBV6-6 and TRBJ2-2, with D maybe TRBD2 (6 bases). The V and J ends lost 8 bases and 2 bases respectively, with 15 bases between them. CDR3 size: 15 residues. The V gene's germline CDR1 is MNHNY and CDR2 SVGAGI (reference sequence). The CDR3 DNA reads as TGTGCCAGCGCCCTAATAGCGGCAAACACCGGGGAGCTGTTTTTT. This translates into CASALIAANTGELFF.

The gene calls are TRBV6-1 and TRBJ2-2; 9 positions agree with TRBD1. V lost 8 bases, J lost 4 bases, and 8 bases stayed unmatched. Germline V gives CDR1 MNHNS, CDR2 SASEGT. The CDR3 has 15 residues. CDR3 coding DNA: TGTGCCAGCGGTCGACAGGGGGTTGGCACCGGGGAGCTGTTTTTT. Translated, it gives CASGRQGVGTGELFF.

The V and J genes are TRBV5-1 and TRBJ2-7, with unresolved D. Germline CDR1 SGHRS, CDR2 YFSETQ. V was pared by 0 bases and J by 6 bases, with 13 bases between. The CDR3 loop spans 14 amino acids. CDR3 sequence: CASSLVATSGEQYF. The CDR3 nucleotides read TGCGCCAGCAGCTTGGTGGCTACGTCTGGCGAGCAGTACTTC.

Comments on this clone: At the DNA level, this CDR3 is encoded by other sequences in the same sample as well. This chain connects TRBV5-1 to TRBJ1-5, with D hard to call. Germline-derived CDR1 and CDR2 are SGHRS and YFSETQ. The V gene lost 0 bases and the J gene lost 2 bases, with 6 bases spanning the gap. The CDR3 length is 14 residues. The DNA of the CDR3 is TGCGCCAGCAGCTTGGATACAGGCAATCAGCCCCAGCATTTT. This encodes CASSLDTGNQPQHF.

The rearrangement links TRBV27 to TRBJ1-3, with D possibly TRBD1 on 6 matching bases. CDR1 is MNHEY, CDR2 SMNVEV, per germline (reference sequence). CDR3 size: 16 residues. V was trimmed by 2 bases and J by 8 bases, leaving 19 bases between them. The CDR3 region is CASSLNGQGRGHTIYF. CDR3 bases: TGTGCCAGCAGTTTAAACGGGCAGGGGCGGGGGCACACCATATATTTT.

This clone appeared once. This chain joins TRBV5-6 and TRBJ2-1, with 9 bases that match TRBD1. In germline, CDR1 is SGHDT, CDR2 YYEEEE. There are 17 residues in the CDR3. The ends lost 3 bases at V and 5 bases at J; junction bases unmatched: 12. The CDR3 loop reads CASSSFTGTGNHNEQFF. The CDR3 DNA follows: TGTGCCAGCAGCTCATTCACCGGGACAGGGAACCACAATGAGCAGTTCTTC.

This clone has a single count. The genes are TRBV18 and TRBJ2-5, with TRBD2 identical over 11 bases. The germline CDR1 and CDR2 sequences are KGHSH and LQKENI. This CDR3 has 15 residues. Unmatched junction bases numbered 7, after V lost 5 bases and J lost 5 bases. The CDR3 DNA reads TGTGCCAGCTCAACTATAGCGGGAGGGTTGGAGACCCAGTACTTC. Amino acid sequence: CASSTIAGGLETQYF.

This sequence joins TRBV5-1 and TRBJ2-7; 11 nucleotides match TRBD2. The CDR3 covers 19 residues. V shed 2 bases and J 7 bases; nucleotides not matched to a gene: 20. Germline lookup yields CDR1 SGHRS and CDR2 YFSETQ. The CDR3 region has the DNA TGCGCCAGCAGCTTTATCTCCCTCATGACTAGCGGGAAGATCTATGAGCAGTACTTC. Amino acids: CASSFISLMTSGKIYEQYF.

The table lists this clone with a count of one. The chain couples TRBV7-9 to TRBJ1-2; 10 positions match TRBD1. CDR3 length: 15 amino acids. Losses at the gene ends were 0 bases for V and 5 bases for J; bases not matched to a gene: 3. Germline lookup yields CDR1 SEHNR and CDR2 FQNEAQ (reference sequence). CDR3 residues: CASSLATGQGYGYTF. CDR3 DNA: TGTGCCAGCAGCTTAGCTACGGGACAGGGGTATGGCTACACCTTC. Variable domain in full (rest from reference TRBV7-9 and TRBJ1-2): DTGVSQNPRHKITKRGQNVTFRCDPISEHNRLYWYRQTLGQGPEFLTYFQNEAQLEKSRLLSDRFSAERPKGSFSTLEIQRTEQGDSAMYLCASSLATGQGYGYTFGSGTRLTVV.

The chain employs TRBV5-6 and TRBJ2-5, with D possibly TRBD1 on 6 matching bases. In germline, CDR1 is SGHDT, CDR2 YYEEEE. Trimming shortened V by 2 bases and J by 2 bases, and 13 bases separated the two germline ends. CDR3 length: 15 residues. The CDR3 reads CASSFTGRTQETQYF. The CDR3 coding sequence is TGTGCCAGCAGCTTCACAGGGCGGACACAAGAGACCCAGTACTTC.

V gene TRBV7-9 combines with J gene TRBJ1-1; 10 positions match TRBD1. CDR1 and CDR2 (germline): SEHNR, FQNEAQ (reference sequence). V lost 5 bases, J lost 10 bases, and 7 bases stayed unmatched. The CDR3 spans 13 residues. CDR3 DNA: TGTGCCAGCAGCAATGGACAGGGGGTAGGAGCTTTCTTT. Encoded protein: CASSNGQGVGAFF.

The chain couples TRBV11-2 to TRBJ2-5, with unresolved D. CDR1 is SGHAT and CDR2 is FQNNGV in the germline V gene. Trimming stripped 5 bases from V and 4 bases from J, with 8 bases between. The length of the CDR3 is 12 residues. CDR3 region: CASSPYGETQYF. As DNA, the CDR3 is TGTGCCAGCAGCCCCTATGGAGAGACCCAGTACTTC.

This chain connects TRBV7-8 to TRBJ1-4; D not resolved. The CDR3 runs 15 residues. Germline loops: CDR1 SGHVS, CDR2 FQNEAQ. The V end lost 1 base, the J end lost 8 bases, and 14 bases lay between the germline ends. CDR3 protein: CASSLGSRPNEKLFF. DNA for the CDR3: TGTGCCAGCAGCTTAGGGTCCAGGCCGAACGAAAAACTGTTTTTT.

The chain is built from TRBV10-3 and TRBJ2-1; TRBD2 agrees at 8 bases. V shed 3 bases and J 8 bases; nucleotides not matched to a gene: 15. Germline assignment: CDR1 ENHRY and CDR2 SYGVKD. The CDR3 contains 17 residues. CDR3 sequence: CAISDPPTQREPDEQFF. The CDR3 coding sequence is TGTGCCATCAGTGACCCTCCGACTCAGCGGGAGCCCGATGAGCAGTTCTTC.

Notes on this clone: Other DNA sequences in this sample translate to the same CDR3. The chain recombines TRBV5-1 with TRBJ2-5; 11 bases agree with TRBD1. The CDR3 runs 14 residues. V was clipped by 4 bases and J by 4 bases; unmatched bases: 3. In germline, CDR1 is SGHRS, CDR2 YFSETQ. The CDR3, as DNA: TGCGCCAGCAGCCGGACAGGGGGCAGAGAGACCCAGTACTTC. It specifies CASSRTGGRETQYF. Combining the CDR3 with reference TRBV5-1 and TRBJ2-5 gives the whole variable domain KAGVTQTPRYLIKTRGQQVTLSCSPISGHRSVSWYQQTPGQGLQFLFEYFSETQRNKGNFPGRFSGRQFSNSRSEMNVSTLELGDSALYLCASSRTGGRETQYFGPGTRLLVL.

V is TRBV15 and J is TRBJ1-4; no firm D call. CDR3 length equals 12 residues. Germline V gives CDR1 LNHNV, CDR2 YYDKDF (reference sequence). V lost 0 bases, J lost 8 bases, and 4 bases lay in between. The CDR3 coding sequence is TGTGCCACCAGCAGAGATATGGAAAAACTGTTTTTT. Encoded protein: CATSRDMEKLFF. Variable domain in full (rest from reference TRBV15 and TRBJ1-4): DAMVIQNPRYQVTQFGKPVTLSCSQTLNHNVMYWYQQKSSQAPKLLFHYYDKDFNNEADTPDNFQSRRPNTSFCFLDIRSPGLGDTAMYLCATSRDMEKLFFGSGTQLSVL.

J is TRBJ2-5 and V is TRBV5-1, with 9 bases fitting TRBD1. The CDR3 is 14 amino acids. Trimming removed 1 base from V and 5 bases from J; junction bases left unmatched: 3. Germline V gene sequence: CDR1 SGHRS, CDR2 YFSETQ. CDR3 amino acids: CASSLIGQGETQYF. CDR3 bases: TGCGCCAGCAGCTTGATAGGACAGGGGGAGACCCAGTACTTC.

In the case of this clone: Distinct nucleotide sequences in the sample also encode this CDR3. The chain has TRBV28 and TRBJ2-5, with 8 bases aligning to TRBD1. The CDR3 has 14 amino acids. The germline V gene has CDR1 MDHEN and CDR2 SYDVKM. The junction had 6 bases not matched to a gene; V was cut back by 5 bases and J by 4 bases. This CDR3 is CASSPDRGRETQYF. Here the CDR3 DNA reads TGTGCCAGCAGTCCAGACAGGGGACGAGAGACCCAGTACTTC.

The rearrangement links TRBV9 to TRBJ2-2, with 9 positions matching TRBD2. The CDR3 sequence is 15 residues long. The V gene end was trimmed by 4 bases and the J gene end by 5 bases; junction bases not matched to a gene: 6. Per the germline V gene, CDR1 is SGDLS and CDR2 is YYNGEE. CDR3 in amino acids: CASSIAGAGTGELFF. For the CDR3, the DNA is TGTGCCAGCAGCATAGCGGGAGCGGGGACCGGGGAGCTGTTTTTT.

The gene calls are TRBV9 and TRBJ2-3; D could derive from TRBD1 or TRBD2 (5 bases each). The CDR3 loop spans 12 amino acids. Trimming pared 7 bases from V and 0 bases from J, leaving 6 bases between. CDR1 and CDR2 from the germline V gene are SGDLS and YYNGEE. The DNA of the CDR3 is TGTGCCAGCGGGACCAGCACAGATACGCAGTATTTT. Its translation: CASGTSTDTQYF.

This chain joins TRBV19 and TRBJ2-1, with 8 bases fitting TRBD2. Germline V gene sequence: CDR1 LNHDA, CDR2 SQIVND (reference sequence). The CDR3 spans 15 residues. Unmatched junction bases numbered 6, after V lost 1 base and J lost 7 bases. CDR3 amino acids: CASSIGRAGVNEQFF. CDR3 nucleotides: TGTGCCAGTAGTATAGGTCGAGCGGGAGTAAATGAGCAGTTCTTC. The variable domain in full, completed from reference TRBV19 and TRBJ2-1, reads DGGITQSPKYLFRKEGQNVTLSCEQNLNHDAMYWYRQDPGQGLRLIYYSQIVNDFQKGDIAEGYSVSREKKESFPLTVTSAQKNPTAFYLCASSIGRAGVNEQFFGPGTRLTVL.

The chain employs TRBV7-8 and TRBJ2-3, with 7 bases identical to TRBD2. V was clipped by 5 bases and J by 2 bases; unmatched bases: 16. Germline loops: CDR1 SGHVS, CDR2 FQNEAQ. There are 18 residues in the CDR3. The CDR3 nucleotides are TGTGCCAGCAGCCGCGGGTTTGGGAGGGCGTCAATCACAGATACGCAGTATTTT. Protein sequence: CASSRGFGRASITDTQYF.

The chain combines TRBV27 with TRBJ2-7; 9 bases are shared with TRBD1. Germline loops: CDR1 MNHEY, CDR2 SMNVEV (reference sequence). With V trimmed by 5 bases and J by 1 base, 6 bases remained unmatched. The CDR3 extends over 15 amino acids. CDR3 protein: CASSRPGTGSYEQYF. Written as DNA, the CDR3 is TGTGCCAGCAGTCGACCCGGGACAGGGTCCTACGAGCAGTACTTC.

Turning to this clone: Other DNA sequences in this specimen translate into the identical CDR3. V is TRBV5-1 and J is TRBJ2-1, with TRBD2 matching 8 bases. The CDR3 runs 16 residues. The J segment lost 0 bases and the V segment lost 4 bases, leaving 6 bases of the junction unmatched. Germline CDR1 reads SGHRS; CDR2 reads YFSETQ. Here the CDR3 DNA reads TGCGCCAGCAGCCCACTAGCGGCTAGCTCCTACAATGAGCAGTTCTTC. This encodes CASSPLAASSYNEQFF.

This sequence joins TRBV5-4 and TRBJ2-6, with no clear D. From germline, CDR1 is SGHNT and CDR2 YYREEE (reference sequence). There are 14 residues in the CDR3. V shed 6 bases and J shed 1 base, with 8 bases lying between them. The CDR3 protein is CASNPISGANVLTF. The CDR3 DNA reads as TGTGCCAGCAACCCTATATCTGGGGCCAACGTCCTGACTTTC.

The gene calls are TRBV7-3 and TRBJ2-2, with no clear D. Trimming cost V 0 bases and J 4 bases, with 9 bases left between them. The CDR3 loop spans 15 amino acids. Per germline, CDR1 SGHTA and CDR2 FQGTGA. The CDR3 protein is CASSLTPGGTGELFF. The CDR3 DNA sequence: TGTGCCAGCAGCTTAACCCCCGGCGGCACCGGGGAGCTGTTTTTT.